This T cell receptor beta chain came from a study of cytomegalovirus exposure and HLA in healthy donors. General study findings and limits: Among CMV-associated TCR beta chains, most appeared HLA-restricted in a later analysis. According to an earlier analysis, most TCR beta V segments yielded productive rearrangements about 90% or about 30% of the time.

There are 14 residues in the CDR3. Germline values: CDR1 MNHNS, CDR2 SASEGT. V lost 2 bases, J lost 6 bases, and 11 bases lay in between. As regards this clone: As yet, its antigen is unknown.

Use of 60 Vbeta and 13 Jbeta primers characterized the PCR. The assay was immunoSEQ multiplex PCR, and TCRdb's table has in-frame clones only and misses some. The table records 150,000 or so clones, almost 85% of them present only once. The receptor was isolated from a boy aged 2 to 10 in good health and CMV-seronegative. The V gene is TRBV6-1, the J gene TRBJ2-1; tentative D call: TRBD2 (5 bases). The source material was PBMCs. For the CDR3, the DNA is TGTGCCAGCAGTGAACTCGGGGAGTCCAATGAGCAGTTCTTC. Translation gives CASSELGESNEQFF.